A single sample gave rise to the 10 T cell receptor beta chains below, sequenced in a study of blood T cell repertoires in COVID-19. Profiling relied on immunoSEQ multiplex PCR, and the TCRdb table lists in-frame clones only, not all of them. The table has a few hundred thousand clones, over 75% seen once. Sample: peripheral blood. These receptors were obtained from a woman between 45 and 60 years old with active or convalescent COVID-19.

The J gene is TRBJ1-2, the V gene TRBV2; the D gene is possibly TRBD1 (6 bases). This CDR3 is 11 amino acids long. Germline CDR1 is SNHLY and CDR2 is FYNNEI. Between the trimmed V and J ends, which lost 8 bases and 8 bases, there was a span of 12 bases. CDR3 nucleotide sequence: TGTGCCAGCCTGGGGGGGGCCGGCTACACCTTC. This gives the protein CASLGGAGYTF.

The CDR3 nucleotides read TGTGCCAGCAGTGAATTGTTAGTCGGGGATACGCAGTATTTT. Protein product: CASSELLVGDTQYF. This sequence joins TRBV25-1 and TRBJ2-3; no definite D call. CDR1 is MGHDK, CDR2 SYGVNS, per germline. The V end lost 1 base, the J end lost 6 bases, and 11 bases lay between the germline ends. The CDR3 contains 14 residues.

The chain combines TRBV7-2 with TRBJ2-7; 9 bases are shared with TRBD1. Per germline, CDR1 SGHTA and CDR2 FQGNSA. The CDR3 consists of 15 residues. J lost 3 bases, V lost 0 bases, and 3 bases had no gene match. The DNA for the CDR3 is TGTGCCAGCAGCTTAGCGGGACAGGGCGGCTACGAGCAGTACTTC. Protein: CASSLAGQGGYEQYF.

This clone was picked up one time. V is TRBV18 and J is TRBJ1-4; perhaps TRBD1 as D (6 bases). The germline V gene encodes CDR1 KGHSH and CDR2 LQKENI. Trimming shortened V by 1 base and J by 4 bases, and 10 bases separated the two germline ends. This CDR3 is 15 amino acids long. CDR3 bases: TGTGCCAGCTCACCACGGACAGCTTATAATGAAAAACTGTTTTTT. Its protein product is CASSPRTAYNEKLFF.

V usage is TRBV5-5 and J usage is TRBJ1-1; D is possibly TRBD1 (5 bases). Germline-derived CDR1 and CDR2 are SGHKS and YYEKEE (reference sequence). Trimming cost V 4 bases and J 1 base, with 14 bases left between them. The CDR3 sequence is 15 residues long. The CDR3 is CASSLLQGANTEAFF. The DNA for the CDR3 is TGTGCCAGCAGCCTATTACAAGGGGCGAACACTGAAGCTTTCTTT.

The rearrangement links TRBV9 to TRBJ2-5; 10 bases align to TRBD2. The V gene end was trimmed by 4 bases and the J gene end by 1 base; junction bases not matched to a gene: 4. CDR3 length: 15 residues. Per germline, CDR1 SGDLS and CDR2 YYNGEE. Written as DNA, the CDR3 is TGTGCCAGCAGCCCTAGCGGGAGCAGCCAAGAGACCCAGTACTTC. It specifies CASSPSGSSQETQYF.

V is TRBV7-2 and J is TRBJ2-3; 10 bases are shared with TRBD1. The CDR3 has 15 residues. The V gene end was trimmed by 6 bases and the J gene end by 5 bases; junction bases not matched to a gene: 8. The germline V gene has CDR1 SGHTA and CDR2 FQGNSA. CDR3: CASSMGTGAIDTQYF. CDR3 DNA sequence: TGTGCCAGCAGTATGGGGACAGGGGCAATAGATACGCAGTATTTT.

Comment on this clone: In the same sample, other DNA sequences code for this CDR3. CDR3 nucleotides: TGTGCCTGGAGTGTATCGGGGGGGAACACTGAAGCTTTCTTT. This codes for CAWSVSGGNTEAFF. The chain uses TRBV30 and TRBJ1-1, with D possibly TRBD1 on 5 matching bases. Germline CDR1 reads GTSNPN; CDR2 reads SVGIG (reference sequence). The CDR3 covers 14 residues. V lost 0 bases and J lost 1, with 9 bases in between. Filled out from reference TRBV30 and TRBJ1-1, the complete variable domain reads SQTIHQWPATLVQPVGSPLSLECTVEGTSNPNLYWYRQAAGRGLQLLFYSVGIGQISSEVPQNLSASRPQDRQFILSSKKLLLSDSGFYLCAWSVSGGNTEAFFGQGTRLTVV.

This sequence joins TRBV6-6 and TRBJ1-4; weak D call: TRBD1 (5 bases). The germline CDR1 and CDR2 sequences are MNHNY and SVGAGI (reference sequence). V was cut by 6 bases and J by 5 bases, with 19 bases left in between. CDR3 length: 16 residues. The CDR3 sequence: CASRYPLQGYNEKLFF. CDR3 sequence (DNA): TGTGCCAGCAGATACCCACTCCAGGGATACAATGAAAAACTGTTTTTT.

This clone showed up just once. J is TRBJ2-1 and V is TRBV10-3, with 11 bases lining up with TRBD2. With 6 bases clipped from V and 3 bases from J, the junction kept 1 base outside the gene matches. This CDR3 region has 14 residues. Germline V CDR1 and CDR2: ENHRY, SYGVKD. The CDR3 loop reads CAIRGLADYNEQFF. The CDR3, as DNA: TGTGCCATCAGGGGACTAGCGGACTACAATGAGCAGTTCTTC.